Each of the 18 T cell receptor beta chains below was sequenced from the same sample in a study of OX40 agonist ivuxolimab in advanced cancers. The method was immunoSEQ multiplex PCR; TCRdb's version includes in-frame clones alone and lacks a portion of them. This sample has some 20,000 clones, with 74% found just once. Sequenced material: CD4+ or CD8+ T cells sorted from blood, taken in a trial of the OX40 agonist ivuxolimab. These TCRs come from an adult with an advanced solid tumor such as melanoma, head and neck, liver or kidney cancer.

This chain joins TRBV5-6 and TRBJ1-2; tentative D call: TRBD1 (5 bases). Germline-derived CDR1 and CDR2 are SGHDT and YYEEEE. This CDR3 is built from 16 residues. Trimming took 3 bases from V and 6 from J, leaving 21 bases between them. The CDR3 protein is CASSSTPSAGRDGYTF. CDR3 in DNA: TGTGCCAGCAGCTCCACGCCATCCGCAGGGCGGGATGGCTACACCTTC.

V is TRBV7-8 and J is TRBJ1-1, with D possibly matching TRBD1 (6 bases). There are 13 residues in the CDR3. V dropped 4 bases and J dropped 6 bases, with 12 bases sitting between them. Germline loops: CDR1 SGHVS, CDR2 FQNEAQ. CDR3 in amino acids: CASSSRDTAEAFF. CDR3 in DNA: TGTGCCAGCAGCTCCCGGGACACCGCTGAAGCTTTCTTT.

This sequence joins TRBV14 and TRBJ2-7, with 9 bases matching TRBD2. Looked up from germline, CDR1 is SGHDN and CDR2 is FVKESK. V lost 3 bases and J lost 5; bases outside the gene matches: 11. The CDR3 sequence is 16 residues long. The CDR3 sequence: CASSQTWREGRDEQYF. The CDR3 DNA is TGTGCCAGCAGCCAGACTTGGCGGGAGGGCCGGGACGAGCAGTACTTC.

This clone was seen a single time. The V gene is TRBV4-1, the J gene TRBJ2-7; no clear D gene. Trimming left V 2 bases short and J 0 bases short, with 8 bases between. From germline, CDR1 is MGHRA and CDR2 YSYEKL. The CDR3 is 14 amino acids. As DNA, the CDR3 is TGCGCCAGCAGCCAACGCGATACCTCCTACGAGCAGTACTTC. The encoded protein is CASSQRDTSYEQYF.

This chain joins TRBV7-9 and TRBJ1-1; 7 nucleotides agree with TRBD1. There are 14 residues in the CDR3. Germline V lookup: CDR1 SEHNR, CDR2 FQNEAQ (reference sequence). The trim removed 5 bases at V and 5 bases at J, leaving 8 bases unmatched. The CDR3 nucleotides read TGTGCCAGCAGCATACAGGGGCCAGGGACTGAAGCTTTCTTT. This translates into CASSIQGPGTEAFF. Together with reference TRBV7-9 and TRBJ1-1, the CDR3 gives the full variable domain: DTGVSQNPRHKITKRGQNVTFRCDPISEHNRLYWYRQTLGQGPEFLTYFQNEAQLEKSRLLSDRFSAERPKGSFSTLEIQRTEQGDSAMYLCASSIQGPGTEAFFGQGTRLTVV.

The chain couples TRBV27 to TRBJ2-1; TRBD2 matches at 12 bases. Unmatched junction bases numbered 6, after V lost 6 bases and J lost 3 bases. The germline V gene has CDR1 MNHEY and CDR2 SMNVEV (reference sequence). This CDR3 is built from 16 residues. The CDR3 here is CASRSLAGGVYNEQFF. The CDR3 bases are TGTGCCAGCAGGAGCCTAGCGGGAGGGGTCTACAATGAGCAGTTCTTC.

The rearrangement joins TRBV27 to TRBJ2-3; no firm D call. The CDR3 is made up of 12 amino acids. CDR1 MNHEY and CDR2 SMNVEV come from the germline V gene (reference sequence). V was shortened by 4 bases and J by 1 base, with 3 bases between the two germline ends. This CDR3 reads CASSWGTDTQYF. CDR3 sequence (DNA): TGTGCCAGCAGTTGGGGCACAGATACGCAGTATTTT.

J is TRBJ2-2 and V is TRBV2; no clear D. Germline V gene data show CDR1 as SNHLY and CDR2 as FYNNEI. The V gene lost 3 bases and the J gene lost 7 bases, with 12 bases spanning the gap. This CDR3 spans 14 amino acids. The CDR3 spells CASSEMVRFGELFF. CDR3 sequence (DNA): TGTGCCAGCAGTGAGATGGTGAGGTTCGGGGAGCTGTTTTTT.

This chain links TRBV13 with TRBJ2-7, with D perhaps TRBD1 (6 bases). Germline V gene lookup returns CDR1 PRHDT and CDR2 FYEKMQ (reference sequence). V lost 5 bases, J lost 3 bases, and 11 bases lay in between. This CDR3 region has 13 residues. The CDR3 coding sequence is TGTGCCAGCAGCCCCAGGGGCAGCTACGAGCAGTACTTC. It specifies CASSPRGSYEQYF.

The rearrangement links TRBV29-1 to TRBJ2-3, with D perhaps TRBD1 (6 bases). This CDR3 has 14 residues. Germline V gene lookup returns CDR1 SQVTM and CDR2 ANQGSEA. Trimming took off 8 bases at V and 0 bases at J, with 15 bases between the two ends. CDR3 sequence: CSHLGTTSTDTQYF. CDR3 bases: TGCAGCCACCTCGGGACAACTAGCACAGATACGCAGTATTTT.

V is TRBV2 and J is TRBJ1-1; no reliable D call. Germline CDR1 and CDR2: SNHLY and FYNNEI. V lost 8 bases to trimming and J lost 2 bases, with 9 bases between them. This CDR3 is 12 amino acids long. Here the CDR3 reads CASEQDNTEAFF. The CDR3 DNA reads as TGTGCCAGCGAGCAGGACAACACTGAAGCTTTCTTT. Complete variable domain (other parts from reference TRBV2 and TRBJ1-1): EPEVTQTPSHQVTQMGQEVILRCVPISNHLYFYWYRQILGQKVEFLVSFYNNEISEKSEIFDDQFSVERPDGSNFTLKIRSTKLEDSAMYFCASEQDNTEAFFGQGTRLTVV.

The V call is TRBV28, the J call TRBJ1-1; D is possibly TRBD1 (5 bases). The V end lost 7 bases, the J end lost 3 bases, and 12 bases lay between the germline ends. This CDR3 has 13 residues. Germline assignment: CDR1 MDHEN and CDR2 SYDVKM. The CDR3: CASNYRGHTEAFF. CDR3 DNA sequence: TGTGCCAGCAATTATCGGGGCCACACTGAAGCTTTCTTT.

CDR3 in DNA: TGTGCCAGCGGGGAGGGAGGGGCCGGGGAGCTGTTTTTT. Protein sequence: CASGEGGAGELFF. The gene calls are TRBV11-3 and TRBJ2-2; 7 bases are shared with TRBD2. The CDR3 extends over 13 amino acids. Losses at the gene ends were 8 bases for V and 6 bases for J; bases not matched to a gene: 6. The germline V gene encodes CDR1 SGHNT and CDR2 YENEEA.

The chain recombines TRBV11-2 with TRBJ1-3; 8 nucleotides align to TRBD1. The CDR3 length is 15 residues. CDR1 is SGHAT and CDR2 is FQNNGV in the germline V gene. The junction had 2 bases not matched to a gene; V was cut back by 0 bases and J by 4 bases. The chain's CDR3 is CASSLDDRGGNTIYF. The CDR3, as DNA: TGTGCCAGCAGCTTAGACGACAGGGGAGGAAACACCATATATTTT.

The gene calls are TRBV5-8 and TRBJ1-4; TRBD1 might be the D (5 bases). Looked up from germline, CDR1 is SGHTS and CDR2 is YDEGEE. The CDR3 extends over 15 amino acids. Trimming removed 6 bases from V and 7 bases from J, with 19 bases in between. CDR3 sequence: CASIHEREGVEKLFF. CDR3 coding DNA: TGTGCCAGCATCCATGAGAGGGAAGGGGTTGAAAAACTGTTTTTT.

The V gene is TRBV6-4, the J gene TRBJ2-2, with 10 bases aligning to TRBD2. The trim removed 5 bases at V and 3 bases at J, leaving 0 bases unmatched. The germline CDR1 and CDR2 sequences are MRHNA and SNTAGT. This CDR3 comprises 14 residues. CDR3 DNA sequence: TGTGCCAGCAGTAGCGGGAGGGACACCGGGGAGCTGTTTTTT. Residues: CASSSGRDTGELFF.

The chain employs TRBV6-5 and TRBJ1-1; no clear D gene. Deletions cut 8 bases from V and 5 bases from J, with 15 bases between. CDR1 is MNHEY, CDR2 SVGAGI, per germline. The CDR3 loop spans 13 amino acids. CDR3 sequence reads: CASFEARGTEAFF. DNA for the CDR3: TGTGCCAGCTTCGAAGCGCGGGGTACTGAAGCTTTCTTT.

The chain is built from TRBV6-5 and TRBJ1-4, with D unclear. The CDR3 length is 14 residues. Trimming left V 2 bases short and J 8 bases short, with 12 bases between. In germline, CDR1 is MNHEY, CDR2 SVGAGI. CDR3 loop: CASSYGGTLEKLFF. The CDR3 bases are TGTGCCAGCAGTTACGGTGGCACATTAGAAAAACTGTTTTTT.